This T cell receptor beta chain was observed in a study of cytomegalovirus exposure and HLA in healthy donors. General study results and limits: Differences between HLA loci emerged in a later analysis of TCR association rates, with DRB1 most and HLA-C fewest.

The PCR made use of 60 Vbeta and 13 Jbeta primers. The repertoire was sequenced with immunoSEQ multiplex PCR; TCRdb's copy has only in-frame clones and lacks some. This sample has about 250,000 clones, with roughly two thirds found just once. Healthy bone marrow donors made up the cohort. The CDR3 runs to 16 residues. The V gene end was trimmed by 0 bases and the J gene end by 2 bases; junction bases not matched to a gene: 3. Germline values: CDR1 ENHRY, CDR2 SYGVKD. On this clone: Its antigen is still unknown.

The rearrangement links TRBV10-3 to TRBJ2-2; 7 bases line up with TRBD1. The specimen was PBMCs. The sequence was collected from a female donor in good health and CMV-seronegative. This CDR3 reads CAISESGTVNTGELFF. The CDR3 region has the DNA TGTGCCATCAGTGAGTCCGGGACAGTAAACACCGGGGAGCTGTTTTTT.